The entry that follows covers one T cell receptor (beta chain) sequence. Its antigen is unidentified. Other DNA sequences in the sample encode the same CDR3. Profiled with immunoSEQ multiplex PCR; TCRdb holds only in-frame clones, not every one. The data contain over a million clones, roughly 96% of them singletons. This specimen belongs to a study of shared clonotypes between healthy human individuals. General study findings and limits: Generation probabilities of non-shared clonotypes were lower (relative to those shared by all four donors).

V lost 3 bases and J lost 0, with 5 bases in between. Germline loops: CDR1 MDHEN, CDR2 SYDVKM. The CDR3 has 14 amino acids. Sequencing was performed on naive CD4+ T cells sorted from blood. Stated subset: CD45RA+ positively selected. The TCR sequence derives from a man aged 25 to 40 in good health. The rearrangement links TRBV28 to TRBJ1-4; D is unresolved. Here the CDR3 reads CASSFVATNEKLFF. CDR3 bases: TGTGCCAGCAGTTTTGTGGCAACTAATGAAAAACTGTTTTTT.